The 26 T cell receptor beta chains reported below all come from one sample, sequenced in a study of T cell clusters in autoimmune cytopenias. TRB was amplified by touch-down multiplex PCR, primer pools A and B combined. One entry per CDR3 protein, without DNA, is what TCRdb gives after re-calling the multiplex PCR reads. This sample carries 7,000 to 10,000 distinct CDR3 sequences, with 5.4% going to the ten biggest clones. TRB was amplified from 250 ng of peripheral blood genomic DNA per sample. Sequenced material: peripheral blood. Receptors originate from a human donor with an autoimmune cytopenia or autoimmune hepatitis (not recorded which).

This clonotype ranks as medium-sized (0.01 to 0.1%) in terms of frequency. The chain couples TRBV27 to TRBJ1-5. Germline CDR1 reads MNHEY; CDR2 reads SMNVEV (reference sequence). The CDR3 length is 13 residues. CDR3 sequence reads: CASRLQGGQPQHF.

Its frequency marks this clonotype as medium-sized (0.01 to 0.1%). The chain couples TRBV12-3 or TRBV12-4 to TRBJ2-3; the D call of TRBD1 rests on TCRdb alone, since no DNA is present to check it. This CDR3 spans 15 amino acids. CDR3 amino acids: CASKAGTGNADTQYF.

This sequence joins TRBV18 and TRBJ2-1; with no DNA, the TCRdb D assignment of TRBD2 cannot be verified. Germline CDR1 is KGHSH and CDR2 is LQKENI. The CDR3 totals 15 residues. The CDR3 reads CASSREGQGSNEQFF.

By frequency, this clonotype registers medium-sized. The J gene is TRBJ1-2, the V gene TRBV19. From germline, CDR1 is LNHDA and CDR2 SQIVND (reference sequence). CDR3 length: 12 residues. CDR3 protein: CASTRDTYGYTF.

This clonotype is identified as medium-sized from frequency. The chain is built from TRBV27 and TRBJ2-1; TCRdb indicates TRBD1, and absent DNA this call remains unverified. The germline CDR1 and CDR2 sequences are MNHEY and SMNVEV (reference sequence). The CDR3 sequence is 16 residues long. The CDR3 protein is CASSPRGQGFGNEQFF.

By frequency, this clonotype is medium-sized (0.01 to 0.1%). The chain combines TRBV19 with TRBJ2-2. The CDR3 has 14 residues. Germline V lookup: CDR1 LNHDA, CDR2 SQIVND (reference sequence). The CDR3 sequence: CASSSHPNTGELFF.

This clonotype ranks as medium-sized in terms of frequency. V usage is TRBV6-1 and J usage is TRBJ2-3; checking the TCRdb D call of TRBD1 is not possible without DNA. Germline V gene data show CDR1 as MNHNS and CDR2 as SASEGT. The CDR3 is made up of 14 amino acids. This CDR3 is CASRTGIDTDTQYF.

This clonotype is medium-sized by frequency. The genes are TRBV5-5 and TRBJ2-2. Germline V lookup: CDR1 SGHKS, CDR2 YYEKEE (reference sequence). This CDR3 is 14 amino acids long. The CDR3 sequence is CASKTAPHTGELFF. Full variable domain (outside the CDR3, taken from reference TRBV5-5 and TRBJ2-2): DAGVTQSPTHLIKTRGQQVTLRCSPISGHKSVSWYQQVLGQGPQFIFQYYEKEERGRGNFPDRFSARQFPNYSSELNVNALLLGDSALYLCASKTAPHTGELFFGEGSRLTVL.

The genes are TRBV20-1 and TRBJ1-5; the D call of TRBD1 rests on TCRdb alone, since no DNA is present to check it. The CDR3 has 14 residues. CDR1 is DFQATT, CDR2 SNEGSKA, per germline (reference sequence). CDR3 protein: CSAGGAYSNQPQHF.

The J gene is TRBJ1-1, the V gene TRBV7-6. This CDR3 has 13 residues. CDR1 and CDR2 (germline): SGHVS, FNYEAQ. The CDR3 reads CASSPQMNTEAFF.

Measured by frequency, this clonotype is medium-sized. The chain is built from TRBV18 and TRBJ2-1. Germline CDR1 is KGHSH and CDR2 is LQKENI. The CDR3 covers 11 residues. This CDR3 is CASSSTDEQFF.

Judged by frequency, this clonotype is medium-sized (0.01 to 0.1%). CDR3 in amino acids: CASSLNGQVASVF. J is TRBJ1-1 and V is TRBV12-3 or TRBV12-4; TCRdb calls TRBD1, which cannot be checked without DNA. The CDR3 has 13 amino acids.

Its frequency marks this clonotype as medium-sized (0.01 to 0.1%). V gene TRBV29-1 combines with J gene TRBJ2-1; lacking DNA, the TRBD2 call made by TCRdb goes unchecked. CDR1 is SQVTM and CDR2 is ANQGSEA in the germline V gene. This CDR3 spans 12 amino acids. The CDR3 here is CSVEDTSHEQFF.

This clonotype registers medium-sized (0.01 to 0.1%) by frequency. The chain couples TRBV6-1 to TRBJ2-6. CDR3 length equals 15 residues. From germline, CDR1 is MNHNS and CDR2 SASEGT. The CDR3 here is CASSGGTSGANVLTF.

The chain has TRBV5-1 and TRBJ2-3; TCRdb designates TRBD1, a call that cannot be tested without DNA. Germline V lookup: CDR1 SGHRS, CDR2 YFSETQ. This CDR3 region has 14 residues. CDR3 region: CASSGGTGRDTQYF.

This clonotype is classed as medium-sized by frequency. The chain uses TRBV6-5 and TRBJ2-6; TCRdb outputs TRBD1, but without DNA this stays unchecked. CDR3 length: 20 amino acids. Germline CDR1 reads MNHEY; CDR2 reads SVGAGI. The chain's CDR3 is CASSYEAPGTGGTGANVLTF.

This clonotype counts as medium-sized by frequency. The V call is TRBV19, the J call TRBJ2-1. This CDR3 spans 13 amino acids. In germline, CDR1 is LNHDA, CDR2 SQIVND (reference sequence). The CDR3 spells CASEQDPYNEQFF.

This clonotype is classed as medium-sized by frequency. V is TRBV19 and J is TRBJ2-1; the D call from TCRdb, TRBD2, cannot be confirmed without DNA. The CDR3 extends over 16 amino acids. Looked up from germline, CDR1 is LNHDA and CDR2 is SQIVND (reference sequence). The chain's CDR3 is CASSSGGRALYNEQFF.

This chain joins TRBV12-3 or TRBV12-4 and TRBJ2-2; TCRdb gives TRBD1 as the D gene, but with no DNA this cannot be confirmed. This CDR3 contains 14 residues. The CDR3 loop is CASRGQGAPGELFF.

V and J are TRBV30 and TRBJ2-7; the D gene TCRdb calls, TRBD1, cannot be checked with no DNA. Germline V lookup: CDR1 GTSNPN, CDR2 SVGIG (reference sequence). This CDR3 contains 14 residues. CDR3 sequence reads: CAWSPGTATYEQYF.

This clonotype shows up as medium-sized by frequency. The CDR3 protein is CAWSVLNSQYF. This chain joins TRBV30 and TRBJ2-7. The CDR3 is made up of 11 amino acids. Germline CDR1 reads GTSNPN; CDR2 reads SVGIG (reference sequence). The whole variable domain, remainder taken from reference TRBV30 and TRBJ2-7, is SQTIHQWPATLVQPVGSPLSLECTVEGTSNPNLYWYRQAAGRGLQLLFYSVGIGQISSEVPQNLSASRPQDRQFILSSKKLLLSDSGFYLCAWSVLNSQYFGPGTRLTVT.

The gene calls are TRBV19 and TRBJ2-1; there is no DNA to check the TCRdb D call of TRBD1. In germline, CDR1 is LNHDA, CDR2 SQIVND (reference sequence). This CDR3 contains 15 residues. CDR3 amino acids: CASSIETGASNEQFF. Combining the CDR3 with reference TRBV19 and TRBJ2-1 gives the whole variable domain DGGITQSPKYLFRKEGQNVTLSCEQNLNHDAMYWYRQDPGQGLRLIYYSQIVNDFQKGDIAEGYSVSREKKESFPLTVTSAQKNPTAFYLCASSIETGASNEQFFGPGTRLTVL.

CDR3 residues: CASRGGPPPGNTIYF. The V gene is TRBV28, the J gene TRBJ1-3; the TRBD1 assignment by TCRdb is unverifiable without DNA. Germline lookup yields CDR1 MDHEN and CDR2 SYDVKM. The CDR3 consists of 15 residues.

The J gene is TRBJ2-4, the V gene TRBV15; TCRdb's D gene call, TRBD1, goes unchecked for lack of DNA. Germline loops: CDR1 LNHNV, CDR2 YYDKDF (reference sequence). This CDR3 contains 14 residues. The chain's CDR3 is CATSGGPLGNIQYF. Full variable domain (remainder filled in from reference TRBV15 and TRBJ2-4): DAMVIQNPRYQVTQFGKPVTLSCSQTLNHNVMYWYQQKSSQAPKLLFHYYDKDFNNEADTPDNFQSRRPNTSFCFLDIRSPGLGDTAMYLCATSGGPLGNIQYFGAGTRLSVL.

V usage is TRBV15 and J usage is TRBJ2-5; TCRdb names TRBD2, which stays unverified in the absence of DNA. There are 15 residues in the CDR3. CDR1 is LNHNV and CDR2 is YYDKDF in the germline V gene (reference sequence). The CDR3 loop reads CATSRDVAGQETQYF. The whole variable domain, filled in from reference TRBV15 and TRBJ2-5, reads DAMVIQNPRYQVTQFGKPVTLSCSQTLNHNVMYWYQQKSSQAPKLLFHYYDKDFNNEADTPDNFQSRRPNTSFCFLDIRSPGLGDTAMYLCATSRDVAGQETQYFGPGTRLLVL.

J is TRBJ2-3 and V is TRBV19; TCRdb picks TRBD2, but there is no DNA to check that call. Germline CDR1 reads LNHDA; CDR2 reads SQIVND (reference sequence). The CDR3 is 14 amino acids. The CDR3 region is CASRRGLPTDTQYF.